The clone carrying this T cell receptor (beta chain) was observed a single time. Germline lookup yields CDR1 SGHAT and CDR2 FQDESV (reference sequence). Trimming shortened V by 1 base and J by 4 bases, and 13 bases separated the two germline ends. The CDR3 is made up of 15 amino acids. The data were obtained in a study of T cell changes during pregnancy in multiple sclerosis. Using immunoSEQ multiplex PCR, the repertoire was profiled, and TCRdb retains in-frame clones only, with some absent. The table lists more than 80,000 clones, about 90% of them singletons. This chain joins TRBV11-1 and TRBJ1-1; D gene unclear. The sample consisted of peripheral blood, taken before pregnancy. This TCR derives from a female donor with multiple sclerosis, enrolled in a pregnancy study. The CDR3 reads CASSLGSGGSTEAFF. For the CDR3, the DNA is TGTGCCAGCAGCTTAGGATCGGGCGGGTCCACTGAAGCTTTCTTT.